This TCR beta chain was recorded in a study of cytomegalovirus exposure and HLA in healthy donors. Amplification used 60 Vbeta primers and 13 Jbeta primers. This table comes from immunoSEQ multiplex PCR, and its TCRdb copy is limited to in-frame clones, with some not included. This table has 100,000 to 150,000 clones, approximately 87% appearing once. V trimming: 3 bases; J trimming: 7 bases; junction bases outside the gene matches: 16. CDR3 size: 17 residues. The V gene's germline CDR1 is SGHRS and CDR2 YFSETQ. On this clone itself: Its specificity is unknown.

The study, taken as a whole, reports: A later analysis linked roughly 17,000 TCR beta sequences to HLA alleles at 0.05 false discovery rate. Differences between HLA loci emerged in a later analysis of TCR association rates, with DRB1 most and HLA-C fewest. Being productive about 90% or about 30% of the time was typical of most TCR beta V segments in an earlier analysis.

The source of this sequence is a woman in her thirties in good health and CMV-seronegative. Sequencing was done on a sample of PBMCs. The chain employs TRBV5-1 and TRBJ2-7, with 10 bases fitting TRBD2. The CDR3 DNA sequence: TGCGCCAGCAGCTCCTTGGGGGGAGCGGGGGGGCCTGGGGAGCAGTACTTC. This translates into CASSSLGGAGGPGEQYF.